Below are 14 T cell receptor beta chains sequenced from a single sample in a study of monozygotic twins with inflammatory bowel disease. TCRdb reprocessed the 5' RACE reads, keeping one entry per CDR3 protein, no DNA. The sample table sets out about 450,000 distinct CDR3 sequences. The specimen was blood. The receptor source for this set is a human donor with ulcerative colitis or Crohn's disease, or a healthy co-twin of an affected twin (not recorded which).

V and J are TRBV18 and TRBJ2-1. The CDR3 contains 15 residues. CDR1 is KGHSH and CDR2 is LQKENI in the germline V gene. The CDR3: CASSPSIGGNNEQFF. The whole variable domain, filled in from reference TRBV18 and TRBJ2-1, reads NAGVMQNPRHLVRRRGQEARLRCSPMKGHSHVYWYRQLPEEGLKFMVYLQKENIIDESGMPKERFSAEFPKEGPSILRIQQVVRGDSAAYFCASSPSIGGNNEQFFGPGTRLTVL.

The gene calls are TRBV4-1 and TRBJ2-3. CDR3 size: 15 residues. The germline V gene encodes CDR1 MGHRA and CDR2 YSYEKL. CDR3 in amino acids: CASSQGRVAPDTQYF.

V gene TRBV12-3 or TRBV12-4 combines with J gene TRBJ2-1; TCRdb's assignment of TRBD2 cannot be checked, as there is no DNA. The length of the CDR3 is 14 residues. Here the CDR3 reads CASRSSGTNNEQFF.

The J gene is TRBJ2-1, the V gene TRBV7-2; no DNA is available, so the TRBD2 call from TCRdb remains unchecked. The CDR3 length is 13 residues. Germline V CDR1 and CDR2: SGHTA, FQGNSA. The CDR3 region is CASSKGQRNEQFF.

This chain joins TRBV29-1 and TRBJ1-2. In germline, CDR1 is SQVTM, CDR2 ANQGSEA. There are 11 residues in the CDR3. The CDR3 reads CSVGDPYGYTF.

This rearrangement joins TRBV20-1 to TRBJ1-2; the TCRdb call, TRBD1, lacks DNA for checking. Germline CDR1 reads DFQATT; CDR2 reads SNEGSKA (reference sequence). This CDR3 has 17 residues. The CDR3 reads CSARDDPTGRFNYGYTF.

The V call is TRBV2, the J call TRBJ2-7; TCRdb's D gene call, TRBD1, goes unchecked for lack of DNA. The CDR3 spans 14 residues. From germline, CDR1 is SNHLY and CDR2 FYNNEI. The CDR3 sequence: CANLGVAGGKGQYF.

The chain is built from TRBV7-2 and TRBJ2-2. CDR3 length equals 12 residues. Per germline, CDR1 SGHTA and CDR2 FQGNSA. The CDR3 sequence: CASSLNFGELFF.

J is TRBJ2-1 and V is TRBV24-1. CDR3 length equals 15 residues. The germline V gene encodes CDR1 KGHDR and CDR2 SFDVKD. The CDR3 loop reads CATSGKPSSYNEQFF.

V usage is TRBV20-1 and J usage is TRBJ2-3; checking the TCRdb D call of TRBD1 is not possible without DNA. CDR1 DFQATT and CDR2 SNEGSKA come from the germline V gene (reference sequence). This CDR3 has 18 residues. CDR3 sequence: CSARDIGDGTGGLYTQYF.

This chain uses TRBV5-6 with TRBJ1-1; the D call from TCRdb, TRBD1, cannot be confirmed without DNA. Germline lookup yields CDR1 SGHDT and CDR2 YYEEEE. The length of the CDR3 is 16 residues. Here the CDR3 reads CASSFNPTAMNTEAFF.

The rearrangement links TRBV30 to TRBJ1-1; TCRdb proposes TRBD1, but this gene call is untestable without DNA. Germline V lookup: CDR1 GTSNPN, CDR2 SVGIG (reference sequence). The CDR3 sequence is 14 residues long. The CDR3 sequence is CAFKNRDRNTEAFF.

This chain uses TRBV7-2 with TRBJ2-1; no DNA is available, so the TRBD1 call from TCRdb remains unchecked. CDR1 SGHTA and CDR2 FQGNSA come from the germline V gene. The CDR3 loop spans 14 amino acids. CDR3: CASSFGSAGGEQFF.

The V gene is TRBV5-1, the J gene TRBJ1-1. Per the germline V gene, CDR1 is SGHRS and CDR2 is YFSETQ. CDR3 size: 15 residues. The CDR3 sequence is CASSSDSTGSTEAFF.